Shown below are 15 T cell receptor beta chains from a single sample sequenced in a study of blood T cell repertoires in COVID-19. The method was immunoSEQ multiplex PCR; TCRdb's version includes in-frame clones alone and lacks a portion of them. In the table there are approximately 200,000 clones, about 80% of which are singletons. Sequences were obtained from PBMCs or T cells enriched from blood (not recorded which). The receptor set was obtained from a woman between 40 and 55 years old with acute COVID-19.

V usage is TRBV29-1 and J usage is TRBJ2-7; D unresolved. The ends were cut back, 2 bases at V and 3 bases at J, with 5 bases in the middle. The germline gives CDR1 SQVTM, CDR2 ANQGSEA. CDR3 length: 11 amino acids. As DNA, the CDR3 is TGCAGCGTTGAATCCAGCTACGAGCAGTACTTC. Translated, it gives CSVESSYEQYF.

The chain joins TRBV9 to TRBJ2-5; 11 bases are shared with TRBD2. The CDR3 length is 16 residues. Germline V gene lookup returns CDR1 SGDLS and CDR2 YYNGEE. The trim removed 3 bases at V and 5 bases at J, leaving 9 bases unmatched. In nucleotides, the CDR3 is TGTGCCAGCAGCGCCCGTAGCGGGAGGGAGGGCGAGACCCAGTACTTC. Its protein product is CASSARSGREGETQYF.

The V and J genes are TRBV15 and TRBJ1-4, with D possibly matching TRBD1 (6 bases). The CDR3 sequence is 15 residues long. V lost 4 bases and J lost 4, with 13 bases in between. The germline V gene has CDR1 LNHNV and CDR2 YYDKDF (reference sequence). The DNA of the CDR3 is TGTGCCACCAGCAACACCCGAGGGGGTAATGAAAAACTGTTTTTT. It codes for CATSNTRGGNEKLFF.

The J gene is TRBJ2-6, the V gene TRBV6-6; D gene ambiguous. Germline-derived CDR1 and CDR2 are MNHNY and SVGAGI (reference sequence). With 9 bases removed from V and 0 bases from J, the gap between germline ends came to 15 bases. The CDR3 sequence is 16 residues long. The CDR3 sequence: CASSSSSGSGANVLTF. DNA for the CDR3: TGTGCCAGTTCTTCTTCCTCGGGCTCTGGGGCCAACGTCCTGACTTTC.

This chain joins TRBV4-1 and TRBJ1-2; TRBD1 matches at 8 bases. Per the germline V gene, CDR1 is MGHRA and CDR2 is YSYEKL. This CDR3 region has 15 residues. V lost 4 bases, J lost 1 base, and 5 bases stayed unmatched. For the CDR3, the DNA is TGCGCCAGCAGCCTGGGGACAGGAGTTAACTATGGCTACACCTTC. It is translated as CASSLGTGVNYGYTF.

The J gene is TRBJ1-5, the V gene TRBV19; weak D call: TRBD1 (6 bases). CDR3 length: 13 residues. Germline-derived CDR1 and CDR2 are LNHDA and SQIVND (reference sequence). V lost 5 bases, J lost 4 bases, and 9 bases lay in between. This CDR3 is CASSEGGNQPQHF. The CDR3 DNA reads as TGTGCCAGTAGTGAAGGGGGTAATCAGCCCCAGCATTTT.

V gene TRBV4-1 combines with J gene TRBJ2-2, with 12 bases lining up with TRBD2. The CDR3 has 16 residues. CDR1 is MGHRA and CDR2 is YSYEKL in the germline V gene. V was pared by 3 bases and J by 3 bases, with 2 bases of the junction left unmatched. CDR3 in DNA: TGCGCCAGCAGCCACGGACTAGCGGGGTACACCGGGGAGCTGTTTTTT. The encoded protein is CASSHGLAGYTGELFF.

The rearrangement uses TRBV5-1 and TRBJ1-1; 11 bases agree with TRBD1. This CDR3 has 15 residues. Germline assignment: CDR1 SGHRS and CDR2 YFSETQ. The V gene end was trimmed by 4 bases and the J gene end by 3 bases; junction bases not matched to a gene: 5. CDR3 sequence reads: CASSLRGQGDTEAFF. The CDR3, as DNA: TGCGCCAGCAGCCTCCGGGGACAGGGGGACACTGAAGCTTTCTTT.

The V and J genes are TRBV28 and TRBJ2-5; 9 nucleotides line up with TRBD2. The CDR3 is made up of 16 amino acids. The ends lost 3 bases at V and 5 bases at J; junction bases unmatched: 10. Germline V gene data show CDR1 as MDHEN and CDR2 as SYDVKM. CDR3 bases: TGTGCCAGCAGTTTGGCTAGCGGGATCGGAGAGGAGACCCAGTACTTC. Translated: CASSLASGIGEETQYF.

This sequence joins TRBV25-1 and TRBJ1-1; 8 nucleotides match TRBD1. After removal of 7 bases from V and 6 bases from J, the junction contained 7 bases not matched to a gene. Germline CDR1 is MGHDK and CDR2 is SYGVNS. This CDR3 is built from 13 residues. The CDR3 DNA reads TGTGCCAGCACCGGACAGGGTTATTCTGAAGCTTTCTTT. It is translated as CASTGQGYSEAFF.

The genes are TRBV18 and TRBJ1-5; tentatively, D is TRBD1 (6 bases). Germline V CDR1 and CDR2: KGHSH, LQKENI. The CDR3 consists of 16 residues. V lost 3 bases and J lost 0, with 12 bases in between. In DNA, the CDR3 is TGTGCCAGCTCACCCGACGGACAGATTAGCAATCAGCCCCAGCATTTT. It yields the protein CASSPDGQISNQPQHF. Drawing the rest from reference TRBV18 and TRBJ1-5, the complete variable domain is NAGVMQNPRHLVRRRGQEARLRCSPMKGHSHVYWYRQLPEEGLKFMVYLQKENIIDESGMPKERFSAEFPKEGPSILRIQQVVRGDSAAYFCASSPDGQISNQPQHFGDGTRLSIL.

Regarding this clone: In the same sample, other DNA sequences code for this CDR3. The rearrangement joins TRBV7-2 to TRBJ2-7, with 7 bases identical to TRBD1. Germline V CDR1 and CDR2: SGHTA, FQGNSA. The trim removed 1 base at V and 0 bases at J, leaving 3 bases unmatched. The CDR3 is made up of 15 amino acids. The CDR3 protein is CASSLDRGSSYEQYF. CDR3 DNA: TGTGCCAGCAGCTTAGACAGGGGAAGCTCCTACGAGCAGTACTTC.

The rearrangement joins TRBV11-2 to TRBJ2-7, with 7 bases matching TRBD1. The CDR3 covers 13 residues. With 4 bases clipped from V and 4 bases from J, the junction kept 4 bases outside the gene matches. Germline V gene data show CDR1 as SGHAT and CDR2 as FQNNGV. The CDR3 nucleotides read TGTGCCAGCAGCTCGGGACAGCTGTACGAGCAGTACTTC. Translation gives CASSSGQLYEQYF.

The chain recombines TRBV27 with TRBJ2-5, with 10 bases lining up with TRBD1. CDR3 length: 15 residues. V lost 5 bases and J lost 5; bases outside the gene matches: 8. The germline V gene encodes CDR1 MNHEY and CDR2 SMNVEV (reference sequence). CDR3 in DNA: TGTGCCAGCAGTCCAGGGACAGGGGCGGTGGAGACCCAGTACTTC. It yields the protein CASSPGTGAVETQYF.

On this clone: At one end, the junction sequence differs from germline, possibly due to a read error. The chain carries TRBV3-1 (or the pseudogene TRBV3-2) and TRBJ1-2; 11 bases agree with TRBD1. Germline V gene lookup returns CDR1 LGHDT and CDR2 YNNKEL (reference sequence). This CDR3 contains 16 residues. Here the CDR3 reads CASSQDHGQGATRRAF. The CDR3 DNA sequence: TGTGCCAGCAGCCAAGACCATGGACAGGGGGCCACCCGGCGAGCCTTC.